This T cell receptor beta chain was retrieved from a study of blood T cell repertoires in COVID-19. Study-level information: Italy, Spain and the United States were the sources of the convalescent and acute COVID-19 samples. PBMCs, B-cell-depleted T cells, or T cells were the source of the cDNA or gDNA that made up the material.

The CDR3 runs 17 residues. Original analysis: Nucleated cell counts were estimated from reference gene primer amplification. The assay was immunoSEQ multiplex PCR, and TCRdb's table has in-frame clones only and misses some. D and trimming come from the DNA, and the V and J calls and clone size come from that table. Of 150,000 to 200,000 clones listed, about 80% are singletons. This receptor was identified in a woman older than 75 with acute or convalescent COVID-19. Sequencing was done on a sample of peripheral blood. The genes are TRBV21-1 and TRBJ2-1; no DNA check was done on the table's D call, TRBD2. TRBV21-1 is noted as a pseudogene. DNA for the CDR3: TGTGCCAGCAGCAAAGCGTCTAGCGATGGGGCCCGGAATGAGCAGTTCTTC. Translated, it gives CASSKASSDGARNEQFF.